This TCR beta chain is drawn from a study of blood T cell repertoires in COVID-19. Sequencing was performed with immunoSEQ multiplex PCR; in TCRdb, only in-frame clones are kept and a portion is missing. Here the sample spans over 200,000 clones, nearly 90% being singletons. Symptom resolution, clearance, or two negative PCRs marked donors in Cohort 3 as recovered. CDR1 and CDR2 (germline): SGHAT, FQNNGV. This CDR3 contains 18 residues. J gave up 0 bases and V 5 bases, and 8 bases lay outside the gene matches. This clone was counted a single time. The TCR comes from a man aged 25-40 years who had recovered from COVID-19. The V call is TRBV11-2, the J call TRBJ2-3, with 13 positions matching TRBD2. Sequencing used PBMCs or T cells enriched from blood (not recorded which). CDR3 residues: CASSRTSGGFTSTDTQYF. The CDR3 coding sequence is TGTGCCAGCAGCCGGACTAGCGGGGGATTTACTAGCACAGATACGCAGTATTTT.